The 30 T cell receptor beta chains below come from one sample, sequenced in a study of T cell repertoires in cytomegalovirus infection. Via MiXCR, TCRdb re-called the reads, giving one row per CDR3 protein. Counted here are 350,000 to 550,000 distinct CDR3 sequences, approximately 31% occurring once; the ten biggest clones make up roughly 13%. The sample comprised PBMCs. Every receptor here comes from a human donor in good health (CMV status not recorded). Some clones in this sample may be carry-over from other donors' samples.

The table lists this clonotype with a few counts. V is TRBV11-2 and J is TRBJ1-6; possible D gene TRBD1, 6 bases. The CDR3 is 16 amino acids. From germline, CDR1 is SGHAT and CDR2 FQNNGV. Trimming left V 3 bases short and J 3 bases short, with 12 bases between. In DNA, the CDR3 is TGTGCCAGCAGCTTGGGCCGGGACAACTATAATTCACCCCTCCACTTT. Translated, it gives CASSLGRDNYNSPLHF. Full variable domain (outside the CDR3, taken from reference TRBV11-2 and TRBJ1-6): EAGVAQSPRYKIIEKRQSVAFWCNPISGHATLYWYQQILGQGPKLLIQFQNNGVVDDSQLPKDRFSAERLKGVDSTLKIQPAKLEDSAVYLCASSLGRDNYNSPLHFGNGTRLTVT.

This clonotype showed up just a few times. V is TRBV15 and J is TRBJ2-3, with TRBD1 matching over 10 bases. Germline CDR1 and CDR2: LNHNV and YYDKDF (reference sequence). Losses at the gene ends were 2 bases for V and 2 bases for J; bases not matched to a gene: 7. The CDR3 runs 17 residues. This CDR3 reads CATSRTGTGDITDTQYF. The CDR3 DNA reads TGTGCCACCAGCAGAACCGGGACAGGGGATATCACAGATACGCAGTATTTT.

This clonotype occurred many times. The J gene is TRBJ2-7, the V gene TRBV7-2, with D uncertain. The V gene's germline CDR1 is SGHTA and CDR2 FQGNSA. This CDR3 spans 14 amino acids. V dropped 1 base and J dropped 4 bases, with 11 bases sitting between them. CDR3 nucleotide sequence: TGTGCCAGCAGCTTAGATCCCGGTTTTTACGAGCAGTACTTC. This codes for CASSLDPGFYEQYF.

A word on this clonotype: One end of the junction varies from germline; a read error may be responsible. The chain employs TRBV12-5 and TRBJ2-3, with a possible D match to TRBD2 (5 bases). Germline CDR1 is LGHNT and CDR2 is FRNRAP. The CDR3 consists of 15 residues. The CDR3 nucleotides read TGTGCTAGTGGCTATGGACTCCCTGCGTGGGATACGCCGTATTTT. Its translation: CASGYGLPAWDTPYF.

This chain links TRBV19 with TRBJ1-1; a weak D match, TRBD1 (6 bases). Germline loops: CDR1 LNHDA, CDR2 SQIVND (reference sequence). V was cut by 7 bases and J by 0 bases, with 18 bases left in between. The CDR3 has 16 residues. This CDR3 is CASTEGGGRMNTEAFF. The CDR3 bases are TGTGCCAGTACGGAAGGGGGGGGCCGAATGAACACTGAAGCTTTCTTT.

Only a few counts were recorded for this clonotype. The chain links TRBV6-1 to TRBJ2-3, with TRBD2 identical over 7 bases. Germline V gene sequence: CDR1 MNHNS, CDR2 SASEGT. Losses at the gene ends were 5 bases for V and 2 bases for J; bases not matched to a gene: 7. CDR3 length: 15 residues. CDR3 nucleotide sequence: TGTGCCAGCAGTAGGGGTAGCGGGCACACAGATACGCAGTATTTT. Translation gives CASSRGSGHTDTQYF.

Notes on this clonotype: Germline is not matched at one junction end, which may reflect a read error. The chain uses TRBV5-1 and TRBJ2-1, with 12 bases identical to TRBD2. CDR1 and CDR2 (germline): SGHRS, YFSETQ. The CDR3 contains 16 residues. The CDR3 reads CASSPRLAGADNEPFF. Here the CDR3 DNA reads TGCGCCAGCAGCCCCAGACTAGCGGGGGCCGACAATGAGCCGTTCTTC.

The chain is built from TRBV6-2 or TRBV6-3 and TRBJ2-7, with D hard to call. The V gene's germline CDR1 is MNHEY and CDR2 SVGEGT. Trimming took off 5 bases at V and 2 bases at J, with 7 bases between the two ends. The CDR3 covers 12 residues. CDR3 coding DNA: TGTGCCAGCAGTACGGGCCCCTACGAGCAGTACTTC. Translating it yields CASSTGPYEQYF.

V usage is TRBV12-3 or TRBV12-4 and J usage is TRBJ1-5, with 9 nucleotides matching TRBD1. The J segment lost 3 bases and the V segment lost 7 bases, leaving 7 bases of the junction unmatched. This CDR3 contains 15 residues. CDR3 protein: CASILGTGTNQPQHF. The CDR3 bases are TGTGCCAGCATCCTTGGGACAGGGACCAATCAGCCCCAGCATTTT.

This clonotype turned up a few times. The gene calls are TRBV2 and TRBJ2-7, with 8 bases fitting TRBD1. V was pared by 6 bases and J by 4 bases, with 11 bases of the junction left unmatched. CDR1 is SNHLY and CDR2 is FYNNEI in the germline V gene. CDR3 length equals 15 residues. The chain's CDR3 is CASSPSTGALYEQYF. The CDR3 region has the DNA TGTGCCAGCAGCCCATCGACAGGGGCCCTATACGAGCAGTACTTC.

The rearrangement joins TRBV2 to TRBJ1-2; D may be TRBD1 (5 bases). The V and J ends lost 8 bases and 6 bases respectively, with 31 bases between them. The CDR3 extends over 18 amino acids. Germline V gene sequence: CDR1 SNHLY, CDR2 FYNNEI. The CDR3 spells CASSLVDHKPGRADGYTF. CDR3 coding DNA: TGTGCCAGCTCGCTCGTCGATCACAAACCAGGGAGGGCGGATGGCTACACCTTC.

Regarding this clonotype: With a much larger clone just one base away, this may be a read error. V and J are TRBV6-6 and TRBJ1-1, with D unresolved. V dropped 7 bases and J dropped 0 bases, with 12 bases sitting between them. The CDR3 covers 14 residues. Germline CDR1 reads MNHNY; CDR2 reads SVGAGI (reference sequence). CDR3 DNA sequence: TGTGCCAGCACAGGTGGCGGACTGAACACTGAAGCTTTCTTT. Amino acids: CASTGGGLNTEAFF.

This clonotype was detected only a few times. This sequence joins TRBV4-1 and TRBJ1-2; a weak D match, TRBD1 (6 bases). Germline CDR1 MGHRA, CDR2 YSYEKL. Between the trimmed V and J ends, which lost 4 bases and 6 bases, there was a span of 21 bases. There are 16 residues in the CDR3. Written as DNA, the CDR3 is TGCGCCAGCAGCCCACACGACGAGGGGGGAATGGATGGCTACACCTTC. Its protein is CASSPHDEGGMDGYTF.

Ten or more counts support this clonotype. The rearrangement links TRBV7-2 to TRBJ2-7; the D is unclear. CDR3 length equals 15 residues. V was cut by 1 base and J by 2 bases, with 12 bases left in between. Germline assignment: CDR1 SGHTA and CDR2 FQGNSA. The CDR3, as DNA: TGTGCCAGCAGCTTAGTTGGCAGCCAAACCTACGAGCAGTACTTC. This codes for CASSLVGSQTYEQYF.

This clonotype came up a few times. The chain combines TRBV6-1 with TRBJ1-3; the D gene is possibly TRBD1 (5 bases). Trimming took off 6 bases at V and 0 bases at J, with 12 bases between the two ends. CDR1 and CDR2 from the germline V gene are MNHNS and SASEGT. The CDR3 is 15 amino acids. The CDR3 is CASRSFGGSGNTIYF. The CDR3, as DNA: TGTGCCAGCAGGTCATTCGGGGGCTCTGGAAACACCATATATTTT.

The CDR3 DNA sequence: TGTGCCAGCAGCTTAGCTTCGGCTAGCGGGGGAGGTGAGCAGTTCTTC. It yields the protein CASSLASASGGGEQFF. The V call is TRBV11-2, the J call TRBJ2-1; the match to TRBD2 covers 10 bases. Germline trimming cut 1 base from V and 9 bases from J; bases unmatched to any gene: 9. From germline, CDR1 is SGHAT and CDR2 FQNNGV. CDR3 length: 16 residues.

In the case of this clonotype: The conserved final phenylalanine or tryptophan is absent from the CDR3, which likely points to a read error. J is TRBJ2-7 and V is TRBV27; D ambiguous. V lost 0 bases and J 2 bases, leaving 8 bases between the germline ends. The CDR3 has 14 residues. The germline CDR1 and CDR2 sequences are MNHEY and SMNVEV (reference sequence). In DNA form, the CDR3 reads TGTGCCAGCAGTTTATCCCTCTTACCCTACGAGCAGTACTTA. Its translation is CASSLSLLPYEQYL.

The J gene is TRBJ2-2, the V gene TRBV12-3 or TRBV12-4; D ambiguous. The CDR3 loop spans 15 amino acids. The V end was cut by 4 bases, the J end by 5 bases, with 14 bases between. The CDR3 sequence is CASSSGSAKTGELFF. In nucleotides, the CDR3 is TGTGCCAGCAGTTCCGGGTCCGCAAAGACCGGGGAGCTGTTTTTT.

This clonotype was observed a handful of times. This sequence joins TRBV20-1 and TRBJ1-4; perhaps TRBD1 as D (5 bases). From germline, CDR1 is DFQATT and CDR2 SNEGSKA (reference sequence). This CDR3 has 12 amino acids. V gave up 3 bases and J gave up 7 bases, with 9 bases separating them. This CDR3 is CSASGGAEKLFF. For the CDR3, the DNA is TGCAGTGCTAGCGGGGGAGCTGAAAAACTGTTTTTT.

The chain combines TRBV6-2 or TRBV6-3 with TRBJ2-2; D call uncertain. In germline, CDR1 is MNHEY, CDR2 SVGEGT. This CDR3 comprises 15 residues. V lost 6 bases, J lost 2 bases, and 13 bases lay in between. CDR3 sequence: CASSQRRSNTGELFF. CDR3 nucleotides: TGTGCCAGCAGCCAAAGGCGCAGTAACACCGGGGAGCTGTTTTTT.

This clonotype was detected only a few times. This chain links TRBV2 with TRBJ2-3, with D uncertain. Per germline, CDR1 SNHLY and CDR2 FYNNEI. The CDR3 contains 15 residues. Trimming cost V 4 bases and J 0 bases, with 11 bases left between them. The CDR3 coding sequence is TGTGCCAGCAGTGGGGTGCGAACTAGCACAGATACGCAGTATTTT. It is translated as CASSGVRTSTDTQYF. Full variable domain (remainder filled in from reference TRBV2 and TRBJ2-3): EPEVTQTPSHQVTQMGQEVILRCVPISNHLYFYWYRQILGQKVEFLVSFYNNEISEKSEIFDDQFSVERPDGSNFTLKIRSTKLEDSAMYFCASSGVRTSTDTQYFGPGTRLTVL.

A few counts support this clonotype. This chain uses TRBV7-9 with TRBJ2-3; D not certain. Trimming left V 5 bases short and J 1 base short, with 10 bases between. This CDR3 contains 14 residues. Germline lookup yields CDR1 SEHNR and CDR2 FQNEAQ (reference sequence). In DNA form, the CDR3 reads TGTGCCAGCAGCCCGGGCGCGGGCACAGATACGCAGTATTTT. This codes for CASSPGAGTDTQYF.

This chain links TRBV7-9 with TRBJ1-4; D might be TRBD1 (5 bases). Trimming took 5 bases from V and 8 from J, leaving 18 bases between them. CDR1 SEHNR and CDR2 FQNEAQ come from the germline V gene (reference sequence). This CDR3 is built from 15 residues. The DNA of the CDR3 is TGTGCCAGCAGCCCAGCGGGACTACGGGAGGAAAAACTGTTTTTT. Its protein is CASSPAGLREEKLFF.

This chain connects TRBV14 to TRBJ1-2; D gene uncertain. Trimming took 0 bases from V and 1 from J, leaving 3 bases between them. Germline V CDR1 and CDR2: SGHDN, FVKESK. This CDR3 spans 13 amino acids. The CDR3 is CASSQDHNYGYTF. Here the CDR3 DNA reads TGTGCCAGCAGCCAAGACCATAACTATGGCTACACCTTC. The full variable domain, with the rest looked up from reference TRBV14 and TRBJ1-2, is EAGVTQFPSHSVIEKGQTVTLRCDPISGHDNLYWYRRVMGKEIKFLLHFVKESKQDESGMPNNRFLAERTGGTYSTLKVQPAELEDSGVYFCASSQDHNYGYTFGSGTRLTVV.

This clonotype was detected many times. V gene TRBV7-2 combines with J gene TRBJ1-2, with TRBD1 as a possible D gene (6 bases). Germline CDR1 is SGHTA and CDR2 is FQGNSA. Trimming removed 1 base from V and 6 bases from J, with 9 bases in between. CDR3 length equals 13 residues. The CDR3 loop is CASSLDRTDGYTF. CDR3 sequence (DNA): TGTGCCAGCAGCTTAGATAGGACAGATGGCTACACCTTC.

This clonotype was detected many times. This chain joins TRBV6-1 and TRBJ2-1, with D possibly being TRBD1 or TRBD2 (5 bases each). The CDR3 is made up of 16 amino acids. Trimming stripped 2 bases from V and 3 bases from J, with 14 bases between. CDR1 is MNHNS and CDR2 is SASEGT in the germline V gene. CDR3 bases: TGTGCCAGCAGTGAACAAGTCGGGGCCCTCTACAATGAGCAGTTCTTC. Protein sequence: CASSEQVGALYNEQFF.

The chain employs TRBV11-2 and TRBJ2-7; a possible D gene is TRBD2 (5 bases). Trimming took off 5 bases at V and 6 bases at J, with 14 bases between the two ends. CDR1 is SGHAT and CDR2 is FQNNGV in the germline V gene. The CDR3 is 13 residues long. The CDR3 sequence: CASSRLEGREQYF. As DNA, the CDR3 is TGTGCCAGCAGCCGCCTAGAGGGCCGCGAGCAGTACTTC. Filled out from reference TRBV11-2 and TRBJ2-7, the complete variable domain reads EAGVAQSPRYKIIEKRQSVAFWCNPISGHATLYWYQQILGQGPKLLIQFQNNGVVDDSQLPKDRFSAERLKGVDSTLKIQPAKLEDSAVYLCASSRLEGREQYFGPGTRLTVT.

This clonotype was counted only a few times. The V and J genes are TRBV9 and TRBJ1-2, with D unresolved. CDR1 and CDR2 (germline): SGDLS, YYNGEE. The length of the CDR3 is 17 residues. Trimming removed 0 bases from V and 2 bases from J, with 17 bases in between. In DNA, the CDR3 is TGTGCCAGCAGCGTAGGACCCCAGGAGGTACGGAACTATGGCTACACCTTC. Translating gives CASSVGPQEVRNYGYTF. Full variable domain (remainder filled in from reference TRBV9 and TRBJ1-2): DSGVTQTPKHLITATGQRVTLRCSPRSGDLSVYWYQQSLDQGLQFLIQYYNGEERAKGNILERFSAQQFPDLHSELNLSSLELGDSALYFCASSVGPQEVRNYGYTFGSGTRLTVV.

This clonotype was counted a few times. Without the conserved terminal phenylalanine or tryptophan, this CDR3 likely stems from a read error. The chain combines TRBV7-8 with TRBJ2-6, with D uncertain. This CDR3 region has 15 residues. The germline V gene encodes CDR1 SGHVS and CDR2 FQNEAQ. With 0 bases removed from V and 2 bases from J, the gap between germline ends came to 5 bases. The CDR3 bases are TGTGCCAGCAGCTTAGCGGCAACTGGGGCCAACGTCCTGACTTTA. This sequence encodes CASSLAATGANVLTL.

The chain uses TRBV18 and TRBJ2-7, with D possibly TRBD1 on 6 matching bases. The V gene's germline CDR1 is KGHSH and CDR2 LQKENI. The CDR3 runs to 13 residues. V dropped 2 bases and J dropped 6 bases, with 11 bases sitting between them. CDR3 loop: CASSPSQGSEQYF. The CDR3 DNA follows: TGTGCCAGCTCACCATCACAGGGCTCCGAGCAGTACTTC.